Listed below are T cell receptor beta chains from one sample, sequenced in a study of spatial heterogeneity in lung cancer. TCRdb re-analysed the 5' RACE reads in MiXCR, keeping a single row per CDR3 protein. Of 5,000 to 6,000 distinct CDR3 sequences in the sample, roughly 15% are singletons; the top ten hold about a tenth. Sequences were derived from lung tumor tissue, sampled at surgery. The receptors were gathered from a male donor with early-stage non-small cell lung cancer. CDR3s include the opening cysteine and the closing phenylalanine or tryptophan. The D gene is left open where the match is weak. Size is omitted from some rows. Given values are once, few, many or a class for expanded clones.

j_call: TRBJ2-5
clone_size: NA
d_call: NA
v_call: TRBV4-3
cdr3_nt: TGCGCCAGCAGCCAAGACCGGGCCTTCCACCAAGAGACCCAGTACTTC
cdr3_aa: CASSQDRAFHQETQYF

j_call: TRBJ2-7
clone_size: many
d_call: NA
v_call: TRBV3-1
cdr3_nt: TGTGCCAGCAGCAACCCCCTGGACGGGGCCTACGAGCAGTACTTC
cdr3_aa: CASSNPLDGAYEQYF

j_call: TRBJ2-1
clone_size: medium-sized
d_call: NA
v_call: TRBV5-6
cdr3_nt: TGTGCCAGCAGCTTTGTGGAAGAGTACAATGAGCAGTTCTTC
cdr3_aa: CASSFVEEYNEQFF

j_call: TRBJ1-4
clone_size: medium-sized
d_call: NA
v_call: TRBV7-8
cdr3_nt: TGTGCCAGCAGCTCAGGATACCATAATGAAAAACTGTTTTTT
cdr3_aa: CASSSGYHNEKLFF

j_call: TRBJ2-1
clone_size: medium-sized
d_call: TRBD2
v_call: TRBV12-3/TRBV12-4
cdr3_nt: TGTGCCAGCAGGGCGCGGGAGGAGAAAATTGAGCAGTTCTTC
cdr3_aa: CASRAREEKIEQFF

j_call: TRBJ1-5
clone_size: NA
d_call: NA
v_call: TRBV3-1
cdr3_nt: TGTGCCAGCAGCTTCGACGCAGATCAGCCCCAGCATTTT
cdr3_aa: CASSFDADQPQHF

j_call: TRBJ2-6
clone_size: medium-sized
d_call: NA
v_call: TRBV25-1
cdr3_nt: TGTGCCAGCAGTGAATCGGGACGATCTGGGGCCAACGTCCTGACTTTC
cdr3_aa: CASSESGRSGANVLTF

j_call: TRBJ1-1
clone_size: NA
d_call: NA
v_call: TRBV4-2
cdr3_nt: TGTGCCAGCAGCCAGAGACGGCTGAACACTGAAGCTTTCTTT
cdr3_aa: CASSQRRLNTEAFF

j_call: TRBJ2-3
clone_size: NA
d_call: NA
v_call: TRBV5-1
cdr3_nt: TGCGCCAGCAGCCCGCCTCTGGAAACAGATACGCAGTATTTT
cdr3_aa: CASSPPLETDTQYF

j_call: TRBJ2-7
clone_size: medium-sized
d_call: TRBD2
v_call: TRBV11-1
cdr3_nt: TGTGCCAGCAGCGCAGGACTAGCGGGGGTGCCAGACTTC
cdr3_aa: CASSAGLAGVPDF

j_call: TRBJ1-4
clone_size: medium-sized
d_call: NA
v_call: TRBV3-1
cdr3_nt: TGTGCCAGCAGTTCCAGGGGAAAGAATGAAAAACTGTTTTTT
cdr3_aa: CASSSRGKNEKLFF

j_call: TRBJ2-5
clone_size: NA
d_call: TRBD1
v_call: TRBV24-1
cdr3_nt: TGTGCCACCAGTGAACGGGACAGCCAAGAGACCCAGTACTTC
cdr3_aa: CATSERDSQETQYF

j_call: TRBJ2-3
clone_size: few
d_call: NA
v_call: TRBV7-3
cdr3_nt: TGTGCCAGCAGCTCTGAAGGTCTGGGGACAGATACGCAGTATTTT
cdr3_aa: CASSSEGLGTDTQYF

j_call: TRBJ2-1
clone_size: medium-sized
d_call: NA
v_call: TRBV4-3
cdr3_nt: TGCGCCAGCAGCCAAGTCGCGGGGGCAGGAGTCAATGAGCAGTTCTTC
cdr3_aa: CASSQVAGAGVNEQFF

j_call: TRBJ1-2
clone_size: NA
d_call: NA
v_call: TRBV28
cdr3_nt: TGTGCCAGCACTCAGGCAAGTCGGGATTATGGCTACACCTTC
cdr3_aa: CASTQASRDYGYTF

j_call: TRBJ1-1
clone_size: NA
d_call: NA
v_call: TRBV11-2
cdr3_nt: TGTGCCAGCAGCTTTCAAAGTAGCACTGAAGCTTTCTTT
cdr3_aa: CASSFQSSTEAFF

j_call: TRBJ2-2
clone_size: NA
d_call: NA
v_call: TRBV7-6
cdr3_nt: TGTGCCAGCACCCCGCGGTCAGGGGTGAACACCGGGGAGCTGTTTTTT
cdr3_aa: CASTPRSGVNTGELFF

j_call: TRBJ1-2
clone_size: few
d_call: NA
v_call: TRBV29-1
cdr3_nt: TGCAGCGTTGCCGGGAACGGAGGCTACACCTTC
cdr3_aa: CSVAGNGGYTF

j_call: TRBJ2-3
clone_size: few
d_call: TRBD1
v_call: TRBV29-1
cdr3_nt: TGCAGCGTTGCTGGGACAGTGAAAACAGATACGCAGTATTTT
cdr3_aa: CSVAGTVKTDTQYF

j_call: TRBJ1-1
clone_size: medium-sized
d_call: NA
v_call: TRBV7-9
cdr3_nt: TGTGCCAGCAGCCGGGATCTGGGCAGTAACACTGAAGCTTTCTTT
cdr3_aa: CASSRDLGSNTEAFF

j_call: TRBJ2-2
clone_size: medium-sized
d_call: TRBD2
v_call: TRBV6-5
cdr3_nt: TGTGCCAGCCCCCAAAGGACTAGCGGGCGAGTGAACACCGGGGAGCTGTTTTTT
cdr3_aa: CASPQRTSGRVNTGELFF

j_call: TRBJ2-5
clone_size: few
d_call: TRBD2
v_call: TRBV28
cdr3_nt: TGTGCCAGCAGATCTCTGACTAGCGGGGGGGCGGAGACCCAGTACTTC
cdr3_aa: CASRSLTSGGAETQYF

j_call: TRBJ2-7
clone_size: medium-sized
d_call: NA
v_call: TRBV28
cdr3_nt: TGTGCCAGCAGCTACGGGACGCGCTCCTACGAGCAGTACTTC
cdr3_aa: CASSYGTRSYEQYF

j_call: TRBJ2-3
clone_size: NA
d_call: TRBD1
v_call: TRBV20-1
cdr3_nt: TGCAGTGCTAGACAGGGGGAGTTGAACACAGATACGCAGTATTTT
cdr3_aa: CSARQGELNTDTQYF

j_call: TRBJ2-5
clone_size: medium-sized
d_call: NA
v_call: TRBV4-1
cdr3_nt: TGCGCCAGCAGCTGGGGGCCCGGGGAGGACGGGGAGACCCAGTACTTC
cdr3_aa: CASSWGPGEDGETQYF

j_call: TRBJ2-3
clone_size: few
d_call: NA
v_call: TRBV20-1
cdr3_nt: TGCAGTGCTGGGGGGCCCACAGATACGCAGTATTTT
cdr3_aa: CSAGGPTDTQYF

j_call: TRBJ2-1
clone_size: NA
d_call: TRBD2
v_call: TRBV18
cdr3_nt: TGTGCCAGCTCACCCAATCTAGCGGGAGGGTCCAATGAGCAGTTCTTC
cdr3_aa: CASSPNLAGGSNEQFF

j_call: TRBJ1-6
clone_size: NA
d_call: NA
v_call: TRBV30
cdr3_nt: TGTGCCTGGAGTGTGACCGATAATTCACCCCTCCACTTT
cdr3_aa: CAWSVTDNSPLHF

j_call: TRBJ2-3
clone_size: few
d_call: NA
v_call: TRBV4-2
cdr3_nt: TGTGCCAGCAGCGTATCGGGGCCACAAGGAGCAGATACGCAGTATTTT
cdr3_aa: CASSVSGPQGADTQYF

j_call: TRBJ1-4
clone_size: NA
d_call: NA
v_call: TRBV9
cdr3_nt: TGTGCCAGCAGCTTGACAGGTAGAAGTGAAAAACTGTTTTTT
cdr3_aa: CASSLTGRSEKLFF

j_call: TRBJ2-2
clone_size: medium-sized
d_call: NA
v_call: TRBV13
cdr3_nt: TGTGCCAGCAGCTTACCTTTACAGGGCACCGGGGAGCTGTTTTTT
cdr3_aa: CASSLPLQGTGELFF

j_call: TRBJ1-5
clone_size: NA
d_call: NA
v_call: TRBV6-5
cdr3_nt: TGTGCCAGCAGTTCGGGTCTTAGCAATCAGCCCCAGCATTTT
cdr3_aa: CASSSGLSNQPQHF

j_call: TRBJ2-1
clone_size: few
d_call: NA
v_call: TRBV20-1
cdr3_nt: TGCAGTGCTAGCCTTAGCGCCTACAATGAGCAGTTCTTC
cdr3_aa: CSASLSAYNEQFF

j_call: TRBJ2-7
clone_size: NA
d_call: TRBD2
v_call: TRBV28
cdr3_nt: TGTGCCAGCAGTTCTCCGACTAGCGGGTCCTACGAGCAGTACTTC
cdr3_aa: CASSSPTSGSYEQYF

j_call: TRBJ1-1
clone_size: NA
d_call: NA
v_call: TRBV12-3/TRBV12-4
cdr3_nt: TGTGCCAGCAGTCGGACGGTGAACACTGAAGCTTTCTTT
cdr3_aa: CASSRTVNTEAFF

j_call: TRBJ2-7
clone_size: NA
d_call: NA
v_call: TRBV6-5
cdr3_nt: TGTGCCAGCAGTCCACGGGGGCGTGGGGACGAGCAGTACTTC
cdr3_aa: CASSPRGRGDEQYF

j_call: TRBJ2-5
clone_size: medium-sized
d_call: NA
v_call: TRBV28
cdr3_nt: TGTGCCAGCAGTTTCCGAGGAACCCAGTACTTC
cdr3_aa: CASSFRGTQYF

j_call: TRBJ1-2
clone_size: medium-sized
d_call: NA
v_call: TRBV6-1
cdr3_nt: TGTGCCAGCAGTGAGCCAGGGAACTATGGCTACACCTTC
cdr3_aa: CASSEPGNYGYTF

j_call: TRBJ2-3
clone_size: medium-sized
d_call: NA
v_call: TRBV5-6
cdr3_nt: TGTGCCAGCAGCTTGCGGGGGACCAAATTCTTGTATTTT
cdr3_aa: CASSLRGTKFLYF

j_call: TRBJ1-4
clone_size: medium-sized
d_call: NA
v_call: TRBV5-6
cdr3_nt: TGTGCCAGCAGCTTGGGAGGCCCTAATGAAAAACTGTTTTTT
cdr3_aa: CASSLGGPNEKLFF

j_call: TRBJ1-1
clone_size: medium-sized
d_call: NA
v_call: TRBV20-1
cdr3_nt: TGCAGTGCTAGAGATCACGGGGGGAACACTGAAGCTTTCTTT
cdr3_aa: CSARDHGGNTEAFF

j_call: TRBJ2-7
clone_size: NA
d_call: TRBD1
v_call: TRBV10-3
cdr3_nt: TGTGCCATCAGTGCTGCCGGGACAGGGTCCCACGAGCAGTACTTC
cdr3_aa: CAISAAGTGSHEQYF

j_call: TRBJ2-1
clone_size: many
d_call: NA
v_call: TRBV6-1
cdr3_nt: TGTGCCAGCAGTCCCAGCCCCTACAATGAGCAGTTCTTC
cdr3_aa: CASSPSPYNEQFF

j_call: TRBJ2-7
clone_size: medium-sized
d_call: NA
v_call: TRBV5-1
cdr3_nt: TGCGCCAGCAGCAGAACAGTAAGCTCCTACGAGCAGTACTTC
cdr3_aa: CASSRTVSSYEQYF

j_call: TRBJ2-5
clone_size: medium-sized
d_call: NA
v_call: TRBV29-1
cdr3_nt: TGCAGCGCCCGAACAGGGCTTTTGTACCAAGAGACCCAGTACTTC
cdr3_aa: CSARTGLLYQETQYF